These 7 T cell receptor beta chains share one sample of origin, sequenced in a study of response to subunit inactivated influenza vaccine. From the RT-PCR reads, TCRdb called clonotypes with MiXCR, one entry per CDR3 protein. Here the sample spans just under 550,000 distinct CDR3 sequences, roughly 25% being singletons. Another study also made use of these data, one on T cells expressing NK-cell markers. This second study says: 5'RACE template switching built TCR beta cDNA with unique molecular identifiers.

This specimen consisted of CD4+ T cells sorted from PBMCs, obtained 11 to 12 days after vaccination. The source of these receptors is a man aged 50 to 60 who received an inactivated influenza vaccine.

The chain links TRBV12-3 or TRBV12-4 to TRBJ1-1; D is unresolved. Trimming took off 8 bases at V and 3 bases at J, with 16 bases between the two ends. The CDR3 contains 14 residues. The CDR3 sequence: CASCLRTADTEAFF. As DNA, the CDR3 is TGTGCCAGCTGCTTGAGGACTGCCGACACTGAAGCTTTCTTT.

The chain recombines TRBV7-2 with TRBJ2-7; D uncertain. With 4 bases removed from V and 0 bases from J, the gap between germline ends came to 7 bases. CDR3 length equals 13 residues. Per germline, CDR1 SGHTA and CDR2 FQGNSA. The CDR3 is CASSSTPSYEQYF. The CDR3 bases are TGTGCCAGCAGCTCGACACCCTCCTACGAGCAGTACTTC.

Sample share makes this clonotype medium-sized. The V gene is TRBV6-5, the J gene TRBJ2-7, with 7 bases that match TRBD2. Per germline, CDR1 MNHEY and CDR2 SVGAGI. J gave up 3 bases and V 5 bases, and 4 bases lay outside the gene matches. The CDR3 contains 13 residues. The CDR3 here is CASSPAGSYEQYF. As DNA, the CDR3 is TGTGCCAGCAGTCCAGCGGGAAGCTACGAGCAGTACTTC.

This clonotype came up a few times. The chain links TRBV4-3 to TRBJ2-5; the D gene is possibly TRBD1 (6 bases). The CDR3 consists of 17 residues. The V gene lost 1 base and the J gene lost 2 bases, with 17 bases spanning the gap. Germline CDR1 is LGHNA and CDR2 is YSLEER. CDR3 sequence: CASSQGITGLEQETQYF. CDR3 DNA: TGCGCCAGCAGCCAAGGCATAACAGGGTTGGAGCAAGAGACCCAGTACTTC.

The chain is built from TRBV3-1 and TRBJ1-3; D not certain. Looked up from germline, CDR1 is LGHDT and CDR2 is YNNKEL (reference sequence). CDR3 length: 15 amino acids. V was pared by 4 bases and J by 0 bases, with 10 bases between. CDR3: CASSPFGVSGNTIYF. The CDR3 DNA sequence: TGTGCCAGCAGCCCCTTTGGGGTCTCTGGAAACACCATATATTTT.

The chain is built from TRBV15 and TRBJ1-5; D possibly corresponds to TRBD1 (5 bases). The germline V gene encodes CDR1 LNHNV and CDR2 YYDKDF (reference sequence). This CDR3 region has 15 residues. V gave up 4 bases and J gave up 5 bases, with 15 bases separating them. CDR3 amino acids: CATSTDMRGDQPQHF. In DNA form, the CDR3 reads TGTGCCACCAGCACGGACATGCGGGGGGATCAGCCCCAGCATTTT.

This clonotype came up a few times. The rearrangement links TRBV29-1 to TRBJ2-1; D gene uncertain. The germline CDR1 and CDR2 sequences are SQVTM and ANQGSEA. Trimming left V 2 bases short and J 2 bases short, with 10 bases between. The CDR3 is 14 residues long. The CDR3 loop reads CSVEPQRPYNEQFF. The CDR3 DNA reads as TGCAGCGTTGAACCACAGAGGCCCTACAATGAGCAGTTCTTC.